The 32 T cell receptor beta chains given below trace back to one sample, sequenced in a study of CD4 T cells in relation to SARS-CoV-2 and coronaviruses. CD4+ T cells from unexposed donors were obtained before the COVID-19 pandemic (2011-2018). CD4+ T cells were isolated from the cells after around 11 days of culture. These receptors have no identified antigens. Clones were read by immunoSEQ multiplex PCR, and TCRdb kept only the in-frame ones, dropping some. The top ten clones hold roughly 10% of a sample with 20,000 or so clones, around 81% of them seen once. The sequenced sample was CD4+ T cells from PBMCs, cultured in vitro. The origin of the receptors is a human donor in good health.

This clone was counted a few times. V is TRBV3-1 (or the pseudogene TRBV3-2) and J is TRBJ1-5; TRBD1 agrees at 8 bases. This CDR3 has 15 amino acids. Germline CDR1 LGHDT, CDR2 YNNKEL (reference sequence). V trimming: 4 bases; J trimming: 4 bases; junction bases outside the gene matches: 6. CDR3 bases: TGTGCCAGCAGCCCAGGGGGCCTATGGAATCAGCCCCAGCATTTT. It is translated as CASSPGGLWNQPQHF.

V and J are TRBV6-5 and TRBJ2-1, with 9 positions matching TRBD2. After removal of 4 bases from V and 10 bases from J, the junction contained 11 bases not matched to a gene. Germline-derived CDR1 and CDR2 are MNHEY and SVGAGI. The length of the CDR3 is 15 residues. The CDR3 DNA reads TGTGCCAGCAGTTCTTATGGACTAGCGCTTCGCGAGCAGTTCTTC. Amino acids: CASSSYGLALREQFF.

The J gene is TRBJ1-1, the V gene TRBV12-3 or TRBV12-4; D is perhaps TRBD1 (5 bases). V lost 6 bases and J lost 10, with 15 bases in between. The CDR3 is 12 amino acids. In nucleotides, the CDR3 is TGTGCCAGCAGCCTAGCCAGGGTAGCAGCTTTCTTT. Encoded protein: CASSLARVAAFF.

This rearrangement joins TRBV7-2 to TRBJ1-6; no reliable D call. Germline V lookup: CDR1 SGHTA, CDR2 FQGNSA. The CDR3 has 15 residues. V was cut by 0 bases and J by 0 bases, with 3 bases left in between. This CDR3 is CASSLASSYNSPLHF. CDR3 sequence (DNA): TGTGCCAGCAGCTTAGCTAGCTCCTATAATTCACCCCTCCACTTT.

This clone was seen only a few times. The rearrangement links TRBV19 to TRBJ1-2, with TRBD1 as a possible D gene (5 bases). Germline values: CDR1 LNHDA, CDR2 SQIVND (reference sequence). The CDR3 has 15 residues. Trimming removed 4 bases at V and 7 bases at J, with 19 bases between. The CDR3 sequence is CASSRGPGTSTGYTF. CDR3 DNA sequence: TGTGCCAGTAGTAGAGGGCCAGGGACCAGTACTGGCTACACCTTC. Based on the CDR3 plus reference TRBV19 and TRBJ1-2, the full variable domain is DGGITQSPKYLFRKEGQNVTLSCEQNLNHDAMYWYRQDPGQGLRLIYYSQIVNDFQKGDIAEGYSVSREKKESFPLTVTSAQKNPTAFYLCASSRGPGTSTGYTFGSGTRLTVV.

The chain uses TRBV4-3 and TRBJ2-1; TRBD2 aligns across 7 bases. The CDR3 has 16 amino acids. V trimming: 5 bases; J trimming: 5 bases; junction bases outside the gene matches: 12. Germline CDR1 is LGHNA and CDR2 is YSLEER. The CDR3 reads CASSDTGSGTHNEQFF. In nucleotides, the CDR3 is TGCGCCAGCAGCGACACGGGGAGCGGGACTCACAATGAGCAGTTCTTC.

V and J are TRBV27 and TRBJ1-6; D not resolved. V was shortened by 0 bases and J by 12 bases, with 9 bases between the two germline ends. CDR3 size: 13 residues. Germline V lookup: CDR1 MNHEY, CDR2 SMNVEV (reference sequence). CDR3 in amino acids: CASSLSPLVPLHF. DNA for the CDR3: TGTGCCAGCAGTTTATCGCCCCTCGTACCCCTCCACTTT.

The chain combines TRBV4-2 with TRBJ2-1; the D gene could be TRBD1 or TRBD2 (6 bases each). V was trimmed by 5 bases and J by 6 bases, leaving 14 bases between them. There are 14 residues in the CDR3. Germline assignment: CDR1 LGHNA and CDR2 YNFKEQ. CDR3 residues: CASSDGGRGNEQFF. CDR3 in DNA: TGTGCCAGCAGCGACGGGGGCCGGGGCAATGAGCAGTTCTTC.

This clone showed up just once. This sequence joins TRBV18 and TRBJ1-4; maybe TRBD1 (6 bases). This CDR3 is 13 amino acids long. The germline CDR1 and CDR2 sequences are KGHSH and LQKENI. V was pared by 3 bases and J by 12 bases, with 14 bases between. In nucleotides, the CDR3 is TGTGCCAGCTCACCTCCACCAAGGGGGGAACTGTTTTTT. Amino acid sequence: CASSPPPRGELFF.

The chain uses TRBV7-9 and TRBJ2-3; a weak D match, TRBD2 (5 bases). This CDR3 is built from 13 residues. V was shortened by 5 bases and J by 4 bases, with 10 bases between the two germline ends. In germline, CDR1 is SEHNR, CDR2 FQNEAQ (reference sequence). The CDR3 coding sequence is TGTGCCAGCAGCCAATTCGGGGCAGATACGCAGTATTTT. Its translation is CASSQFGADTQYF.

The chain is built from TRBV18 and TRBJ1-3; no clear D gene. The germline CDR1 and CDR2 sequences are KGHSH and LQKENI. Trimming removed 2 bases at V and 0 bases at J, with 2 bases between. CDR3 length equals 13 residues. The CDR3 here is CASSPSSGNTIYF. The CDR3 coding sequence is TGTGCCAGCTCACCAAGCTCTGGAAACACCATATATTTT. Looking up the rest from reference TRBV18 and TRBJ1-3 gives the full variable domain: NAGVMQNPRHLVRRRGQEARLRCSPMKGHSHVYWYRQLPEEGLKFMVYLQKENIIDESGMPKERFSAEFPKEGPSILRIQQVVRGDSAAYFCASSPSSGNTIYFGEGSWLTVV.

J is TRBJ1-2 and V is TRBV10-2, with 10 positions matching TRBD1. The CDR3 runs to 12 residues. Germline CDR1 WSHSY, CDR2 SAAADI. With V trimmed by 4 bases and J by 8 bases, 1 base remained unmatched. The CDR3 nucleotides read TGCGCCAGCAGTGGGGACAGGGGCGGCTACACCTTC. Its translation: CASSGDRGGYTF.

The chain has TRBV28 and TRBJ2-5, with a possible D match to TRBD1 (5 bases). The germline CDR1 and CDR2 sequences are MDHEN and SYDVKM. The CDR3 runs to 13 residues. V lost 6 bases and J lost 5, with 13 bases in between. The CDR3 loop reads CASSLGVLETQYF. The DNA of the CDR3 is TGTGCCAGCAGCTTAGGGGTATTGGAGACCCAGTACTTC.

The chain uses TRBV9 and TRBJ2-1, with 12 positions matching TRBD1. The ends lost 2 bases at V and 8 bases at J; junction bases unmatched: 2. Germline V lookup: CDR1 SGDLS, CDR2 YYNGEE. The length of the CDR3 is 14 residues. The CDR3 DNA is TGTGCCAGCAGCGTGGGGACAGGGGGCGATGAGCAGTTCTTC. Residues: CASSVGTGGDEQFF.

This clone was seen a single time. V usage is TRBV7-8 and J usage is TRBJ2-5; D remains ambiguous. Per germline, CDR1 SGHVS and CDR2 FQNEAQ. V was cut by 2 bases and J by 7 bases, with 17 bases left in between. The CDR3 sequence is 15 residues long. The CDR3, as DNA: TGTGCCAGCAGCTTACAAGTTGGCCCGGCGGCGACCCAGTACTTC. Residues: CASSLQVGPAATQYF.

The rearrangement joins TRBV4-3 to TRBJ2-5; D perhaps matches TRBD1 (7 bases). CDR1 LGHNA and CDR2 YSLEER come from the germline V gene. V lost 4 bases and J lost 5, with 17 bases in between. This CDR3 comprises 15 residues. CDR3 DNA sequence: TGCGCCAGCAGCCTTCGATGGACAGGAGGGGAGACCCAGTACTTC. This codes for CASSLRWTGGETQYF.

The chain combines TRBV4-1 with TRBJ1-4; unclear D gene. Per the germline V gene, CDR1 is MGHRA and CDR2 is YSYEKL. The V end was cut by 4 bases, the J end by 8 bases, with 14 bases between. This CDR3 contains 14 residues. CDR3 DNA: TGCGCCAGCAGCCTAGTCGCCAAGTTCGAAAAACTGTTTTTT. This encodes CASSLVAKFEKLFF.

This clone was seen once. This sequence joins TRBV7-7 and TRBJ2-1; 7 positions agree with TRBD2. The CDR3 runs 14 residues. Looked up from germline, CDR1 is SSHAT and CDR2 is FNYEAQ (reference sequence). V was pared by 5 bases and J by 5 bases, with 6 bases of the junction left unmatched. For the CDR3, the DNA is TGTGCCAGCAGCGCCGCCGGGACTAACAATGAGCAGTTCTTC. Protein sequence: CASSAAGTNNEQFF.

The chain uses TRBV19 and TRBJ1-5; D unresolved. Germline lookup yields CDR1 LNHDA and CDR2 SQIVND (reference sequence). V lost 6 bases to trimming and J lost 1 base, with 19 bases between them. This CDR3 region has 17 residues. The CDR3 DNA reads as TGTGCCAGTAGGGGGTCGACCCCCCTGTTGAGCAATCAGCCCCAGCATTTT. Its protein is CASRGSTPLLSNQPQHF.

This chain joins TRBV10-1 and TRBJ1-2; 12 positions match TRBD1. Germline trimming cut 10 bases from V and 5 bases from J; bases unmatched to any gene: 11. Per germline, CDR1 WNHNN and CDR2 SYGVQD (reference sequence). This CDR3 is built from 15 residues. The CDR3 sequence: CATPGQGAPRYGYTF. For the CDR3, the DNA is TGCGCCACCCCGGGACAGGGGGCCCCTAGGTATGGCTACACCTTC.

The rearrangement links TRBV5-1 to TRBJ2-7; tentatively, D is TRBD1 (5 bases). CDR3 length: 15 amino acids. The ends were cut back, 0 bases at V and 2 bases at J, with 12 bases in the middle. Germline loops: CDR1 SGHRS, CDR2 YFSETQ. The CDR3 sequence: CASSLDQGSPYEQYF. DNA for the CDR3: TGCGCCAGCAGCTTGGACCAGGGCAGCCCCTACGAGCAGTACTTC.

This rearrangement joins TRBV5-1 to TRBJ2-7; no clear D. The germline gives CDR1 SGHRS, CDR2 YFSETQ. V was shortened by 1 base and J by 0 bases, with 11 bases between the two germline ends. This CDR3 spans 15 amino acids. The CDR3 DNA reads TGCGCCAGCAGCTTGTTGTCAGGTGGCTCCTACGAGCAGTACTTC. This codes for CASSLLSGGSYEQYF.

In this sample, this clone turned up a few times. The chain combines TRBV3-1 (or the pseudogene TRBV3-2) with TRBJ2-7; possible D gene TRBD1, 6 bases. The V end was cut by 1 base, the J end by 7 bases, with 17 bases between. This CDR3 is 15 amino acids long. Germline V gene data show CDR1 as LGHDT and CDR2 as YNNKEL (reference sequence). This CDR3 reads CASSQAGRGSEEQYF. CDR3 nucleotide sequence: TGTGCCAGCAGCCAAGCGGGCAGGGGATCGGAAGAGCAGTACTTC.

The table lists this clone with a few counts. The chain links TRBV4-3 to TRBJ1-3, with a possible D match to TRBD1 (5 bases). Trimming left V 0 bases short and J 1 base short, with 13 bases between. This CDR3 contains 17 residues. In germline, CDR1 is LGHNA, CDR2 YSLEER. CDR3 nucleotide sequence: TGCGCCAGCAGCCAAGACGCGGGCAGGGTTTCTGGAAACACCATATATTTT. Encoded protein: CASSQDAGRVSGNTIYF.

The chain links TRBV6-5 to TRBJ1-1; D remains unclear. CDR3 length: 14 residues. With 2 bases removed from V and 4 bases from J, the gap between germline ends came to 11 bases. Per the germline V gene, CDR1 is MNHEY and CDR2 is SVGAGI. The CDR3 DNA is TGTGCCAGCAGTTACGACACTCTGGGCACTGAAGCTTTCTTT. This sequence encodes CASSYDTLGTEAFF.

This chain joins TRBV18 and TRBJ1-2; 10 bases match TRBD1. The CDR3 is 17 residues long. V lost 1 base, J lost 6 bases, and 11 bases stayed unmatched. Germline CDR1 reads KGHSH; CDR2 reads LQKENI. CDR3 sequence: CASSPRDRGTFRDGYTF. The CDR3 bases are TGTGCCAGCTCACCACGGGACAGGGGCACTTTTAGGGATGGCTACACCTTC.

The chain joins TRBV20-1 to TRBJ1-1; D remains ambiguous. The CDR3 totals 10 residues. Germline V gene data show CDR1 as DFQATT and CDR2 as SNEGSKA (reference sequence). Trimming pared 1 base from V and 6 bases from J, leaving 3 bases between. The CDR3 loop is CSARVSEAFF. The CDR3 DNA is TGCAGTGCTAGAGTCTCTGAAGCTTTCTTT.

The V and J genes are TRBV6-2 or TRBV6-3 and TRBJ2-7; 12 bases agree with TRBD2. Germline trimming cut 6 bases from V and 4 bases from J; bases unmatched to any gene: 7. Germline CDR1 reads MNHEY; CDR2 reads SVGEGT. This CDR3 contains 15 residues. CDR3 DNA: TGTGCCAGCAGCCAGGGACTAGCGGGTAGTTACGAGCAGTACTTC. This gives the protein CASSQGLAGSYEQYF.

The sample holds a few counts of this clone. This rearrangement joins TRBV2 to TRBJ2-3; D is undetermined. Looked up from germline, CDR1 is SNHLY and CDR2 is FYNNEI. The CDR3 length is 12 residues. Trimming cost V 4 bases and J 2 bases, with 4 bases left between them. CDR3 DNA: TGTGCCAGCAGTGCCGACACAGATACGCAGTATTTT. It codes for CASSADTDTQYF.

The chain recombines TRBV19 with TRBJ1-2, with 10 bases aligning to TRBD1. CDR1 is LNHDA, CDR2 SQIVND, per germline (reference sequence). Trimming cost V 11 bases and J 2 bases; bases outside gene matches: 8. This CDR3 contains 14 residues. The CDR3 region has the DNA TGTGCCGGCAGGGACAGGGGATTAAACTATGGCTACACCTTC. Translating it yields CAGRDRGLNYGYTF.

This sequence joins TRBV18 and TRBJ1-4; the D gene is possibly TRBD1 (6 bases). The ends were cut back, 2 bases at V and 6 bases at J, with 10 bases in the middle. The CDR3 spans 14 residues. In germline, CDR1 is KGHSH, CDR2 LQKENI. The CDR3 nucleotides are TGTGCCAGCTCACCAGACAGGTTGGATGAAAAACTGTTTTTT. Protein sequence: CASSPDRLDEKLFF.

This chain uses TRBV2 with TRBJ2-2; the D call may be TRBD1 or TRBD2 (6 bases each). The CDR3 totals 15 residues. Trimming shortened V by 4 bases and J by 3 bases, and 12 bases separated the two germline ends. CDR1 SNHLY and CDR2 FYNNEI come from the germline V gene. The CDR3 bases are TGTGCCAGCAGTGTGGGGGGCTCTGACACCGGGGAGCTGTTTTTT. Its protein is CASSVGGSDTGELFF. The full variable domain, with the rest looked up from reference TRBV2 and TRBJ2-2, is EPEVTQTPSHQVTQMGQEVILRCVPISNHLYFYWYRQILGQKVEFLVSFYNNEISEKSEIFDDQFSVERPDGSNFTLKIRSTKLEDSAMYFCASSVGGSDTGELFFGEGSRLTVL.